Detailed here is one T cell receptor (beta chain). Its antigen is still unknown. The entry originates in a study of blood T cells in healthy people across ages. About the study: Capture via template switching afforded approximately one barcoded beta molecule per two T cells.

In terms of origin and age, donors were healthy Caucasian individuals from Russia aged about 6 to 90. J gave up 4 bases and V 7 bases, and 7 bases lay outside the gene matches. CDR3 length equals 14 residues. CDR1 is MNHNS, CDR2 SASEGT, per germline. Study-wide results and caveats: PBMC samples, being unsorted, prevented any conclusive comparison of naive and antigen-experienced cells.

A second PCR, run for about 6 to 12 cycles, used a sample-barcoded 5' primer plus a J-beta primer mix. TCRdb re-derived calls from the 5' RACE reads in MiXCR, one entry per CDR3 protein. The table records over 1.5 million distinct CDR3 sequences, roughly 52% of them present only once. This TCR derives from a woman aged 40 to 50 in good health. The chain uses TRBV6-1 and TRBJ1-1; 9 bases fit TRBD1. Sequenced input: blood. The CDR3 loop reads CASTLTGGGTEAFF. CDR3 DNA: TGTGCCAGCACCCTGACAGGGGGTGGCACTGAAGCTTTCTTT.